This T cell receptor (beta chain) was identified during a study of OX40 agonist ivuxolimab in advanced cancers. Whole-study findings and limits: Clonal expansion from baseline to week 6 occurred in both CD4+ and CD8+ T cells.

V was clipped by 4 bases and J by 7 bases, with 20 bases between them. This CDR3 region has 15 residues. Germline CDR1 is SEHNR and CDR2 is FQNEAQ (reference sequence). Turning to this clone: As yet, its antigen is unknown.

Data came from immunoSEQ multiplex PCR; TCRdb stores just in-frame clones and leaves some out. The data contain 60,000 or so clones, about 86% of them singletons. Sequencing was performed on CD4+ or CD8+ T cells sorted from blood, taken in a trial of the OX40 agonist ivuxolimab. This sequence originates from an adult with an advanced solid tumor such as melanoma, head and neck, liver or kidney cancer. V is TRBV7-9 and J is TRBJ2-7; possible D gene TRBD1, 6 bases. CDR3 sequence: CASSSSRTVIMEQYF. The CDR3 coding sequence is TGTGCCAGCAGCTCAAGCCGGACAGTGATAATGGAGCAGTACTTC.